This is a list of T cell receptor beta chains from one sample in a study of blood T cell repertoires in COVID-19. The protocol was immunoSEQ multiplex PCR, while the TCRdb copy is restricted to in-frame clones and leaves out a portion. The sample holds more than 100,000 clones, about 80% seen once. What was sequenced was peripheral blood. All receptors come from a human donor in a cohort sampled during active COVID-19. The CDR3 runs from the conserved cysteine through the conserved F or W. D genes are given only for firm matches. Only some rows state a clone size, as once, few, many or a class for expanded clones.

clone_size: NA
v_call: TRBV5-1
j_call: TRBJ2-7
d_call: TRBD1
cdr3_nt: TGCGCCAGCAGCTCCTCCGGGACAGTCGACTACGAGCAGTACTTC
cdr3_aa: CASSSSGTVDYEQYF

clone_size: once
v_call: TRBV19
j_call: TRBJ1-1
d_call: TRBD1
cdr3_nt: TGTGCCAGTAGTTTACACAGGGGAAGGAACACTGAAGCTTTCTTT
cdr3_aa: CASSLHRGRNTEAFF

clone_size: NA
v_call: TRBV19
j_call: TRBJ2-5
d_call: NA
cdr3_nt: TGTGCCAGTAGTTCGAGACACGAAGAGACCCAGTACTTC
cdr3_aa: CASSSRHEETQYF

clone_size: NA
v_call: TRBV15
j_call: TRBJ1-2
d_call: TRBD1
cdr3_nt: TGTGCCACCAGCAGAGATTTAGGACAGGGCAGTAACTATGGCTACACCTTC
cdr3_aa: CATSRDLGQGSNYGYTF

clone_size: NA
v_call: TRBV7-8
j_call: TRBJ1-1
d_call: NA
cdr3_nt: TGTGCCAGCAGCCCCCGGAGGGCTAACACTGAAGCTTTCTTT
cdr3_aa: CASSPRRANTEAFF

clone_size: NA
v_call: TRBV18
j_call: TRBJ1-1
d_call: TRBD1
cdr3_nt: TGTGCCAGCTCACCGATAGACAGGGCTGAAGCTTTCTTT
cdr3_aa: CASSPIDRAEAFF

clone_size: NA
v_call: TRBV10-2
j_call: TRBJ2-2
d_call: TRBD1
cdr3_nt: TGCGCCAGCATCCAGGACAGGGACGGGACCGGGGAGCTGTTTTTT
cdr3_aa: CASIQDRDGTGELFF

clone_size: NA
v_call: TRBV4-1
j_call: TRBJ1-1
d_call: NA
cdr3_nt: TGCGCCAGCAGCCAAGAGATGGAGTCCTCCCTGAACACTGAAGCTTTCTTT
cdr3_aa: CASSQEMESSLNTEAFF

clone_size: NA
v_call: TRBV6-6
j_call: TRBJ2-7
d_call: NA
cdr3_nt: TGTGCCAGCAGTCAGCCTCCCCATTCCTACGAGCAGTACTTC
cdr3_aa: CASSQPPHSYEQYF

clone_size: NA
v_call: TRBV9
j_call: TRBJ2-7
d_call: TRBD1
cdr3_nt: TGTGCCAGCAGCGTGGGGACAGGCAATCCGGACTACGAGCAGTACTTC
cdr3_aa: CASSVGTGNPDYEQYF

clone_size: NA
v_call: TRBV12-3/TRBV12-4
j_call: TRBJ2-1
d_call: NA
cdr3_nt: TGTGCCAGCAAGGAGGGGGCATACAATGAGCAGTTCTTC
cdr3_aa: CASKEGAYNEQFF

clone_size: NA
v_call: TRBV6-4
j_call: TRBJ1-1
d_call: NA
cdr3_nt: TGTGCCAGCAGTGACCCTCCGGGGGGGGCTATGAACACTGAAGCTTTCTTT
cdr3_aa: CASSDPPGGAMNTEAFF

clone_size: once
v_call: TRBV7-7
j_call: TRBJ2-1
d_call: TRBD2
cdr3_nt: TGTGCTAGCAGCCGACTAGCGGGGGGAGTCTACAATGAGCAGTTCTTC
cdr3_aa: CASSRLAGGVYNEQFF

clone_size: NA
v_call: TRBV19
j_call: TRBJ1-2
d_call: NA
cdr3_nt: TGTGCCAGTAGCCCTTCTACGGTGAGCAATGGCTACACCTTC
cdr3_aa: CASSPSTVSNGYTF

clone_size: NA
v_call: TRBV7-9
j_call: TRBJ1-1
d_call: NA
cdr3_nt: TGTGCCAGCAGCTTTAGGGCTGGGAGTGGAACTGAAGCTTTCTTT
cdr3_aa: CASSFRAGSGTEAFF

clone_size: few
v_call: TRBV4-1
j_call: TRBJ2-1
d_call: NA
cdr3_nt: TGCGCCAGCAGCCAAGTACAAGGGGCCCGATCCTACAATGAGCAGTTCTTC
cdr3_aa: CASSQVQGARSYNEQFF

clone_size: NA
v_call: TRBV27
j_call: TRBJ2-1
d_call: NA
cdr3_nt: TGTGCCAGCAGTTTAACAGGCTATGAGCAGTTCTTC
cdr3_aa: CASSLTGYEQFF

clone_size: NA
v_call: TRBV4-2
j_call: TRBJ1-4
d_call: TRBD1
cdr3_nt: TGTGCCAGCAGCCAAGATCTACAGGGGGGTTGGACAGCCCCCGGAAAACTGTTTTTT
cdr3_aa: CASSQDLQGGWTAPGKLFF

clone_size: NA
v_call: TRBV19
j_call: TRBJ1-6
d_call: NA
cdr3_nt: TGTGCCAGTAGTATAGACAGGGGTTTCAATTCACCCCTCCACTTT
cdr3_aa: CASSIDRGFNSPLHF

clone_size: NA
v_call: TRBV5-4
j_call: TRBJ1-1
d_call: TRBD1
cdr3_nt: TGTGCCAGCAGCTCGGCAACAGGGGGTTGGACTGAAGCTTTCTTT
cdr3_aa: CASSSATGGWTEAFF

clone_size: once
v_call: TRBV10-3
j_call: TRBJ1-2
d_call: TRBD1
cdr3_nt: TGTGCCATCAACCGACAGGGGACAGGCTATGGCTACACCTTC
cdr3_aa: CAINRQGTGYGYTF

clone_size: NA
v_call: TRBV12-3/TRBV12-4
j_call: TRBJ1-5
d_call: NA
cdr3_nt: TGTGCCAGCAGGACCGGGGAAAATCAGCCCCAGCATTTT
cdr3_aa: CASRTGENQPQHF

clone_size: NA
v_call: TRBV2
j_call: TRBJ1-1
d_call: NA
cdr3_nt: TGTGCCAGCAGTGAAGCGGAGTCGTGGCTGGCTTTCTTT
cdr3_aa: CASSEAESWLAFF

clone_size: NA
v_call: TRBV18
j_call: TRBJ2-1
d_call: NA
cdr3_nt: TGTGCCAGCTCACCACCCACAGAAAATGAGCAGTTCTTC
cdr3_aa: CASSPPTENEQFF

clone_size: once
v_call: TRBV5-1
j_call: TRBJ2-2
d_call: NA
cdr3_nt: TGCGCCAGCAGCCGGGGGTTTGCGGGCGGGGAGCTGTTTTTT
cdr3_aa: CASSRGFAGGELFF

clone_size: NA
v_call: TRBV10-1
j_call: TRBJ2-3
d_call: TRBD2
cdr3_nt: TGCGCCAGCAGTGAGGGGTTTAGCGGGGTGGATACGCAGTATTTT
cdr3_aa: CASSEGFSGVDTQYF

clone_size: NA
v_call: TRBV28
j_call: TRBJ1-1
d_call: NA
cdr3_nt: TGTGCCAGCAGTTTATTAGGGGGAACTGAAGCTTTCTTT
cdr3_aa: CASSLLGGTEAFF

clone_size: NA
v_call: TRBV5-1
j_call: TRBJ1-1
d_call: NA
cdr3_nt: TGCGCCAGCAGCGCGGGACGGACTAACACTGAAGCTTTCTTT
cdr3_aa: CASSAGRTNTEAFF

clone_size: once
v_call: TRBV27
j_call: TRBJ1-1
d_call: NA
cdr3_nt: TGTGCCAGCAGTTTATCGGCAGTATTGAACACTGAAGCTTTCTTT
cdr3_aa: CASSLSAVLNTEAFF

clone_size: NA
v_call: TRBV5-1
j_call: TRBJ1-1
d_call: NA
cdr3_nt: TGCGCCACCAGGGGACTAAAGGGGATAGCTTTCTTT
cdr3_aa: CATRGLKGIAFF

clone_size: NA
v_call: TRBV7-2
j_call: TRBJ1-6
d_call: NA
cdr3_nt: TGTGCCAGCAGCTTCCACAGGGCGCAGGATTCACCCCTCCACTTT
cdr3_aa: CASSFHRAQDSPLHF

clone_size: NA
v_call: TRBV12-3/TRBV12-4
j_call: TRBJ2-7
d_call: NA
cdr3_nt: TGTGCCAGCAGTTTATACAGAGATTACGAGCAGTACTTC
cdr3_aa: CASSLYRDYEQYF